The 3 T cell receptor beta chains below were found in one sample sequenced in a study of control samples from healthy donors and cancer patients. The data were produced by immunoSEQ multiplex PCR, yet TCRdb's version contains in-frame clones alone and is incomplete. The sample carries 170,000 or so clones, around 93% recorded once. Sequencing was done on a sample of blood. Receptor source: a man aged 18 to 35 in good health.

The chain couples TRBV29-1 to TRBJ2-6; the D is unclear. The CDR3 consists of 18 residues. Trimming removed 2 bases at V and 0 bases at J, with 17 bases between. Germline CDR1 and CDR2: SQVTM and ANQGSEA. The CDR3 DNA sequence: TGCAGCGTTGAATTCGGTACAAGCTCCCCCTCTGGGGCCAACGTCCTGACTTTC. It encodes CSVEFGTSSPSGANVLTF. The full variable domain, with the rest looked up from reference TRBV29-1 and TRBJ2-6, is SAVISQKPSRDICQRGTSLTIQCQVDSQVTMMFWYRQQPGQSLTLIATANQGSEATYESGFVIDKFPISRPNLTFSTLTVSNMSPEDSSIYLCSVEFGTSSPSGANVLTFGAGSRLTVL.

The CDR3 nucleotides are TGTGCCAGCAGCGTAGGGGGAGGAGGTAACTATGGCTACACCTTC. It specifies CASSVGGGGNYGYTF. The chain links TRBV9 to TRBJ1-2; D not certain. Germline CDR1 and CDR2: SGDLS and YYNGEE. Trimming stripped 0 bases from V and 1 base from J, with 10 bases between. This CDR3 has 15 amino acids.

This clone was seen a single time. The chain recombines TRBV6-5 with TRBJ1-1; D gene uncertain. The V gene's germline CDR1 is MNHEY and CDR2 SVGAGI. Trimming took off 4 bases at V and 0 bases at J, with 6 bases between the two ends. CDR3 length equals 13 residues. CDR3 protein: CASSLSMNTEAFF. The DNA of the CDR3 is TGTGCCAGCAGTTTAAGCATGAACACTGAAGCTTTCTTT.